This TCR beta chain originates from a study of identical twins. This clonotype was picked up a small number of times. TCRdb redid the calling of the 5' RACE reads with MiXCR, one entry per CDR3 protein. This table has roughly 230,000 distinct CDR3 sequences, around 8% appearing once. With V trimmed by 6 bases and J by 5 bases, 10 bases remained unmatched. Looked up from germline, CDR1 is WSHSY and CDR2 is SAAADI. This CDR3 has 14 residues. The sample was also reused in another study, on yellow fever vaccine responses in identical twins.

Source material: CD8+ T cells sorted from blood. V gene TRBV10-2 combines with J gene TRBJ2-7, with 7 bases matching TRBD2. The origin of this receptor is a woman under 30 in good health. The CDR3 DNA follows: TGCGCCAGCAGGAGGGAGGGCGAAGTGAACGAGCAGTACTTC. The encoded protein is CASRREGEVNEQYF.